This T cell receptor (beta chain) was observed in a study of T cells in Graves' hyperthyroidism and ophthalmopathy. Across the study: Before any treatment, at initial diagnosis, peripheral blood was collected.

Amplified regions were TCR beta CDR3 sequences from RNA transcripts. Researchers ran a first-round RT-PCR on the TCR CDR3 using the HTBI primer set. A single record per CDR3 protein comes from TCRdb applying MiXCR to the multiplex PCR reads. The sample yields roughly 840,000 distinct CDR3 sequences, 38% seen once. Germline CDR1 reads SNHLY; CDR2 reads FYNNEI. This CDR3 contains 11 residues. The trim removed 9 bases at V and 11 bases at J, leaving 9 bases unmatched. This clonotype was seen a single time. Material: blood. The V gene is TRBV2, the J gene TRBJ1-2; 7 nucleotides line up with TRBD1. The sequence derives from a man between 18 and 35 years old with Graves' hyperthyroidism. CDR3 coding DNA: TGTGCCAGGATGAGGGAGGGGGCGTACACCTTC. Residues: CARMREGAYTF.